This TCR beta chain was identified in a study of OX40 agonist ivuxolimab in advanced cancers. Repertoires were generated with immunoSEQ multiplex PCR, while TCRdb's copy carries only in-frame clones and drops some. The profile shows some 58,000 clones, roughly 89% of them singletons. This clone was observed once. The source material was CD4+ or CD8+ T cells sorted from blood, sampled in a trial of the OX40 agonist ivuxolimab. This TCR was recovered from an adult with an advanced solid tumor such as melanoma, head and neck, liver or kidney cancer.

CDR3 loop: CASSDTGTGNSPLHF. The CDR3 coding sequence is TGTGCCAGCAGCGACACCGGGACAGGGAATTCACCCCTCCACTTT. The chain has TRBV2 and TRBJ1-6, with 9 bases identical to TRBD1. Germline loops: CDR1 SNHLY, CDR2 FYNNEI. CDR3 size: 15 residues. Losses at the gene ends were 6 bases for V and 7 bases for J; bases not matched to a gene: 7.